The next 3 T cell receptor beta chains were all read from a single sample in a study of blood T cell repertoires in COVID-19 (TCRdb year 2020). To prepare the library, the immunoSEQ multiplex PCR assay was applied. The clones in this table, taken by TCRdb from immuneACCESS, are in-frame only. Not every clone is retained; where verified, under half of the shortfall comes from an unresolved V gene, and the cause of the rest is unknown. This sample lists under 300,000 clones; 83% were detected once. Jointly, the top ten make up roughly 4.6% of the sample. Sequencing was performed on peripheral blood. The receptors shown here come from a man between 60 and 75 years old who had recovered from COVID-19.

The chain recombines TRBV6-1 with TRBJ1-4, with D maybe TRBD1 (5 bases). CDR3 length equals 15 residues. Germline V gene sequence: CDR1 MNHNS, CDR2 SASEGT. V was clipped by 3 bases and J by 8 bases, with 16 bases between them. Here the CDR3 DNA reads TGTGCCAGCAGTGAGCCAGGGTTAAGAGACGAAAAACTGTTTTTT. Its protein product is CASSEPGLRDEKLFF.

The chain recombines TRBV27 with TRBJ1-1; the D gene is possibly TRBD1 (6 bases). Germline V gene lookup returns CDR1 MNHEY and CDR2 SMNVEV (reference sequence). Trimming removed 3 bases at V and 1 base at J, with 9 bases between. This CDR3 is 14 amino acids long. The CDR3 DNA sequence: TGTGCCAGCAGTTTGGACAGATCGAACACTGAAGCTTTCTTT. Protein product: CASSLDRSNTEAFF.

This rearrangement joins TRBV7-9 to TRBJ2-3, with 10 bases lining up with TRBD2. The CDR3 has 17 amino acids. V lost 2 bases to trimming and J lost 1 base; unmatched junction nucleotides: 6. The V gene's germline CDR1 is SEHNR and CDR2 FQNEAQ (reference sequence). The CDR3 coding sequence is TGTGCCAGCAGCTTATACGCTAGCGGGGGCCGCACAGATACGCAGTATTTT. Its protein product is CASSLYASGGRTDTQYF. Using reference TRBV7-9 and TRBJ2-3 for the parts outside the CDR3, the full variable domain is DTGVSQNPRHKITKRGQNVTFRCDPISEHNRLYWYRQTLGQGPEFLTYFQNEAQLEKSRLLSDRFSAERPKGSFSTLEIQRTEQGDSAMYLCASSLYASGGRTDTQYFGPGTRLTVL.